In its sample, the clone carrying this TCR beta chain was seen a few times. As yet, its antigen is unknown. These data originate in a study of beta chain features in type 1 diabetes. General study results and limits: People with Type 1 diabetes carried modestly yet significantly shorter TCRB CDR3s in all four CD4+ subsets. Naive, central memory and Treg TCRB repertoires appeared more alike in patients than in healthy donors.

The entirety of the isolated RNA underwent reverse transcription, so expressed TCRB transcripts were sequenced. The assay was immunoSEQ multiplex PCR, and TCRdb's table has in-frame clones only and misses some. The sample has some 640,000 clones, roughly 13% seen once. The source of this sequence is a man aged 18-30 years with type 1 diabetes. The sample was naive CD4+ T cells from blood.

CDR3 DNA sequence: TGTGCCAGCAGCATCCTGACTAGCGGACAAGAGACCCAGTACTTC. Its protein product is CASSILTSGQETQYF. The chain combines TRBV5-4 with TRBJ2-5; 9 bases match TRBD2. V gave up 4 bases and J gave up 2 bases; unmatched junction bases: 6. The CDR3 totals 15 residues. Germline CDR1 and CDR2: SGHNT and YYREEE (reference sequence).